Below are 16 T cell receptor beta chains sequenced from a single sample in a study of blood T cell repertoires in COVID-19. Produced via immunoSEQ multiplex PCR; TCRdb's table is partial and in-frame only. The profile shows 110,000 or so clones, 84% of them singletons. The sample was peripheral blood. The receptors were sampled from a woman in her thirties or forties with acute or convalescent COVID-19.

This chain links TRBV4-1 with TRBJ1-2; TRBD1 aligns across 9 bases. Germline loops: CDR1 MGHRA, CDR2 YSYEKL. This CDR3 spans 15 amino acids. The trim removed 4 bases at V and 4 bases at J, leaving 7 bases unmatched. The CDR3 bases are TGCGCCAGCAGCCCCGGGACAGGGAACCTCTATGGCTACACCTTC. Its protein product is CASSPGTGNLYGYTF.

DNA of the CDR3: TGCAGCGTAACTACAGGGGTGGAGACCCAGTACTTC. As protein: CSVTTGVETQYF. The chain couples TRBV29-1 to TRBJ2-5; 7 bases match TRBD1. J was trimmed by 5 bases and V by 6 bases; bases with no gene match: 6. This CDR3 spans 12 amino acids. Germline V lookup: CDR1 SQVTM, CDR2 ANQGSEA.

This chain uses TRBV6-5 with TRBJ1-2; D possibly corresponds to TRBD1 (6 bases). The germline gives CDR1 MNHEY, CDR2 SVGAGI. V was clipped by 5 bases and J by 3 bases, with 16 bases between them. CDR3 length: 15 residues. CDR3 sequence: CASSPDRSRYYGYTF. CDR3 bases: TGTGCCAGCAGTCCCGACAGGAGCCGCTACTATGGCTACACCTTC.

The chain joins TRBV7-2 to TRBJ2-3; 7 bases are a match to TRBD2. CDR3 length: 18 residues. Germline loops: CDR1 SGHTA, CDR2 FQGNSA. Trimming cost V 3 bases and J 1 base; bases outside gene matches: 13. The CDR3 spells CASSFFPREAGGTDTQYF. CDR3 DNA: TGTGCCAGCAGCTTCTTCCCCCGGGAGGCGGGAGGCACAGATACGCAGTATTTT.

This clone was detected once. The CDR3 DNA sequence: TGTGCCACCAGCATGGGCGTCACCGGGGAGCTGTTTTTT. Its protein is CATSMGVTGELFF. The J gene is TRBJ2-2, the V gene TRBV15; no reliable D call. Trimming took 4 bases from V and 4 from J, leaving 7 bases between them. This CDR3 spans 13 amino acids. Germline values: CDR1 LNHNV, CDR2 YYDKDF (reference sequence). The variable domain in full, completed from reference TRBV15 and TRBJ2-2, reads DAMVIQNPRYQVTQFGKPVTLSCSQTLNHNVMYWYQQKSSQAPKLLFHYYDKDFNNEADTPDNFQSRRPNTSFCFLDIRSPGLGDTAMYLCATSMGVTGELFFGEGSRLTVL.

This chain connects TRBV6-2 or TRBV6-3 to TRBJ2-5, with D tentatively TRBD1 (6 bases). From germline, CDR1 is MNHEY and CDR2 SVGEGT. Trimming shortened V by 0 bases and J by 14 bases, and 13 bases separated the two germline ends. The CDR3 has 12 amino acids. In DNA, the CDR3 is TGTGCCAGCAGTTACTCAGGGCGAGGGGGTTACTTC. This sequence encodes CASSYSGRGGYF.

The V gene is TRBV14, the J gene TRBJ1-6; D is unclear. There are 14 residues in the CDR3. Trimming pared 2 bases from V and 8 bases from J, leaving 10 bases between. Germline V gene sequence: CDR1 SGHDN, CDR2 FVKESK. CDR3 in DNA: TGTGCCAGCAGCCAAAATGGGCGTTATTCACCCCTCCACTTT. Translating it yields CASSQNGRYSPLHF.

This chain connects TRBV7-2 to TRBJ1-1; 7 positions agree with TRBD1. The CDR3 contains 15 residues. After removal of 1 base from V and 2 bases from J, the junction contained 4 bases not matched to a gene. Germline V gene data show CDR1 as SGHTA and CDR2 as FQGNSA. The CDR3 here is CASSLGAGGNTEAFF. CDR3 nucleotide sequence: TGTGCCAGCAGCTTAGGCGCAGGGGGAAACACTGAAGCTTTCTTT.

The chain recombines TRBV2 with TRBJ2-2; 7 nucleotides match TRBD1. With V trimmed by 6 bases and J by 0 bases, 4 bases remained unmatched. CDR1 is SNHLY, CDR2 FYNNEI, per germline. This CDR3 region has 15 residues. CDR3 protein: CASRRQGTNTGELFF. CDR3 sequence (DNA): TGTGCCAGCAGGCGACAGGGAACGAACACCGGGGAGCTGTTTTTT.

The table lists this clone with many counts. The chain links TRBV2 to TRBJ1-1; the D gene is possibly TRBD1 (6 bases). This CDR3 spans 15 amino acids. V was trimmed by 1 base and J by 7 bases, leaving 16 bases between them. From germline, CDR1 is SNHLY and CDR2 FYNNEI. CDR3 nucleotides: TGTGCCAGCAGTGAAGTTTACCAGGGGTTTGATGAAGCTTTCTTT. This encodes CASSEVYQGFDEAFF.

The chain employs TRBV10-1 and TRBJ2-7; unclear D gene. Germline V gives CDR1 WNHNN, CDR2 SYGVQD (reference sequence). The CDR3 is made up of 16 amino acids. Trimming took 0 bases from V and 2 from J, leaving 14 bases between them. CDR3 region: CASSESKHLMTYEQYF. CDR3 in DNA: TGCGCCAGCAGTGAGTCGAAACACCTGATGACCTACGAGCAGTACTTC.

The chain uses TRBV27 and TRBJ2-7; no clear D. Germline CDR1 MNHEY, CDR2 SMNVEV (reference sequence). CDR3 length: 15 residues. Trimming shortened V by 5 bases and J by 4 bases, and 18 bases separated the two germline ends. Written as DNA, the CDR3 is TGTGCCAGCAGTCCTCACGAGCGATTGCAGTACGAGCAGTACTTC. Amino acids: CASSPHERLQYEQYF.

A single count supports this clone. The chain joins TRBV4-2 to TRBJ2-3; TRBD2 matches at 14 bases. This CDR3 has 19 amino acids. Germline CDR1 reads LGHNA; CDR2 reads YNFKEQ. With V trimmed by 4 bases and J by 3 bases, 12 bases remained unmatched. As DNA, the CDR3 is TGTGCCAGCAGCCCGGACCGACTAGCGGGGGGGCCGGGGACAGATACGCAGTATTTT. Encoded protein: CASSPDRLAGGPGTDTQYF.

The chain employs TRBV20-1 and TRBJ2-3, with 11 bases aligning to TRBD2. The CDR3 extends over 15 amino acids. After removal of 3 bases from V and 6 bases from J, the junction contained 8 bases not matched to a gene. Germline CDR1 DFQATT, CDR2 SNEGSKA (reference sequence). The CDR3 here is CSASPSGGLDDTQYF. CDR3 nucleotides: TGCAGTGCTAGTCCTAGCGGGGGGCTCGATGATACGCAGTATTTT.

The chain recombines TRBV30 with TRBJ1-4; no definite D call. The CDR3 has 15 amino acids. The V end was cut by 2 bases, the J end by 7 bases, with 17 bases between. The germline gives CDR1 GTSNPN, CDR2 SVGIG (reference sequence). For the CDR3, the DNA is TGTGCCTGGAGTAGGATGAGGAATCTAGGTGAAAAACTGTTTTTT. Translating gives CAWSRMRNLGEKLFF.

This chain uses TRBV19 with TRBJ2-3; 11 nucleotides line up with TRBD2. V shed 2 bases, J shed 0 bases, and the junction held 7 bases outside the gene matches. Looked up from germline, CDR1 is LNHDA and CDR2 is SQIVND (reference sequence). This CDR3 is built from 18 residues. CDR3 sequence (DNA): TGTGCCAGTAGTATAAAGGCTAGCGGGGGGAATAGCACAGATACGCAGTATTTT. Translation gives CASSIKASGGNSTDTQYF.